This T cell receptor beta chain appears in the sequencing data of a study of OX40 agonist ivuxolimab in advanced cancers. On the study more broadly: The dose of intravenous ivuxolimab that patients received every 2 weeks ranged from 0.01 to 10 mg/kg.

Germline V gene sequence: CDR1 SNHLY, CDR2 FYNNEI. The CDR3 runs 15 residues. V shed 5 bases, J shed 3 bases, and the junction held 4 bases outside the gene matches. Exclusion of a patient followed from autoimmune disease history or systemic immunosuppression. The repertoire was sequenced with immunoSEQ multiplex PCR; TCRdb's copy has only in-frame clones and lacks some. Of more than 50,000 clones in the sample, about 87% were seen once. The chain uses TRBV2 and TRBJ2-4; 10 nucleotides agree with TRBD2. The input for sequencing was CD4+ or CD8+ T cells sorted from blood, taken in a trial of the OX40 agonist ivuxolimab. The TCR sequence derives from an adult with an advanced solid tumor such as melanoma, head and neck, liver or kidney cancer. The CDR3, as DNA: TGTGCCAGCAGTAGAGCGGGGGGGGTCAAAAACATTCAGTACTTC. Its translation is CASSRAGGVKNIQYF.